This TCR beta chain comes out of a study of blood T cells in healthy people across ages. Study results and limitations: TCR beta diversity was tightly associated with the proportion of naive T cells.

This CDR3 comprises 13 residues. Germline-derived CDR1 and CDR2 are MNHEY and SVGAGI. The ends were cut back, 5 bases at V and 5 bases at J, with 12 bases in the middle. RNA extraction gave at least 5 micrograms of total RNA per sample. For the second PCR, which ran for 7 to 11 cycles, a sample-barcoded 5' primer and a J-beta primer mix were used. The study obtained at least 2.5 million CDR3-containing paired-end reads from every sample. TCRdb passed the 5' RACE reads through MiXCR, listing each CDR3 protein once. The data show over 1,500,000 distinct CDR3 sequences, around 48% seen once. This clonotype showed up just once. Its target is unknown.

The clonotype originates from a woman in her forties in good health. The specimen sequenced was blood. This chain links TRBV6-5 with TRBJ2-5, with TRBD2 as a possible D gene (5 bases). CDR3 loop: CASSAFQRETQYF. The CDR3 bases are TGTGCCAGCAGTGCCTTTCAGCGGGAGACCCAGTACTTC.